The clone carrying this T cell receptor beta chain appeared many times. Its cognate antigen is unknown. MiXCR was run by TCRdb on the 5' RACE reads, yielding one entry per CDR3 protein. The table lists hundreds of thousands of distinct CDR3 sequences, around an eighth of them singletons. V gave up 3 bases and J gave up 5 bases; unmatched junction bases: 7. The V gene's germline CDR1 is SGDLS and CDR2 YYNGEE. The CDR3 is 15 amino acids. The data derive from a study of identical twins. Findings and caveats of the study: Low generation-probability sequences were in excess among twin-shared out-of-frame alpha sequences.

The same specimen was also included in a second study, on yellow fever vaccine responses in identical twins.

This receptor was obtained from a woman aged 18-29 years in good health. The V call is TRBV9, the J call TRBJ2-5; the match to TRBD2 covers 10 bases. Sequencing used PBMCs. Here the CDR3 reads CASSGGLAVIETQYF. The CDR3 nucleotides are TGTGCCAGCAGCGGAGGACTAGCGGTAATTGAGACCCAGTACTTC. The variable domain in full, with the rest retrieved from reference TRBV9 and TRBJ2-5, is DSGVTQTPKHLITATGQRVTLRCSPRSGDLSVYWYQQSLDQGLQFLIQYYNGEERAKGNILERFSAQQFPDLHSELNLSSLELGDSALYFCASSGGLAVIETQYFGPGTRLLVL.